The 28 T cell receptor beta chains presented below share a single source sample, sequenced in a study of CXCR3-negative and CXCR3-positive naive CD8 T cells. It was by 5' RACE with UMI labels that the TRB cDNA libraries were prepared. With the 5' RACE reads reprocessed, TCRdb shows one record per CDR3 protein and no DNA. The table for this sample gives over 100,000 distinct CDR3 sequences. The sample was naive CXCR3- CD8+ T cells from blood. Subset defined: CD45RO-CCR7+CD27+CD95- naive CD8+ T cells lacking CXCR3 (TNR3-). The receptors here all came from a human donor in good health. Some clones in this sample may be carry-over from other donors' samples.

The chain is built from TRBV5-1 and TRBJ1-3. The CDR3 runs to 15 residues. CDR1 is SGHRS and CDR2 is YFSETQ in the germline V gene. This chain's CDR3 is CASSLDRGSGNTIYF.

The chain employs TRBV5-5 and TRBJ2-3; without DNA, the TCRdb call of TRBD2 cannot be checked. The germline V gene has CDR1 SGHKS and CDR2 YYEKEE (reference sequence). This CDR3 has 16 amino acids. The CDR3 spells CASSLPTSGPADTQYF.

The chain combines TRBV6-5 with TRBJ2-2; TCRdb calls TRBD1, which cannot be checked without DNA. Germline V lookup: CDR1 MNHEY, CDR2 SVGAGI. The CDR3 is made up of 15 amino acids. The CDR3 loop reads CASKNRGRITGELFF.

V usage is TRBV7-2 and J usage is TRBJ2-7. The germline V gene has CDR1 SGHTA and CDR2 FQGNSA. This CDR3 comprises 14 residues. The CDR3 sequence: CASRPDTDSYEQYF.

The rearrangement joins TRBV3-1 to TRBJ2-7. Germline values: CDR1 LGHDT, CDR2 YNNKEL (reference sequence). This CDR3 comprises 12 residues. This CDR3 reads CASSQGTYEQYF.

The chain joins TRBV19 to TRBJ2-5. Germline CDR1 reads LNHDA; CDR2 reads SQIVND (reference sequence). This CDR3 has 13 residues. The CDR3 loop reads CASSTQNQETQYF.

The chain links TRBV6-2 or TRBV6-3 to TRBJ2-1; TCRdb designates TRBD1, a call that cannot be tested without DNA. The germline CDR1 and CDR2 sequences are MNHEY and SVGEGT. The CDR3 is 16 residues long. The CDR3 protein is CASSYSGQRTYNEQFF.

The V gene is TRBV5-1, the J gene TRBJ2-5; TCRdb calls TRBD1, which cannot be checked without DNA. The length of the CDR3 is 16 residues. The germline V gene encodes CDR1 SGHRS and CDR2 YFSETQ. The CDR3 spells CASSLVGSGLQETQYF.

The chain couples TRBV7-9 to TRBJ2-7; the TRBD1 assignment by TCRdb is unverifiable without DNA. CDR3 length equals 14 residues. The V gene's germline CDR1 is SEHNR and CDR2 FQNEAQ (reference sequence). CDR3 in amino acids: CASSPPEVVYEQYF.

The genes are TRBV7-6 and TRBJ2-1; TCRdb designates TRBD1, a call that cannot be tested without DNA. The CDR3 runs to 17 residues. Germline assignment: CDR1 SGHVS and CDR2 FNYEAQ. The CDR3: CASSLDPLGRTLNEQFF.

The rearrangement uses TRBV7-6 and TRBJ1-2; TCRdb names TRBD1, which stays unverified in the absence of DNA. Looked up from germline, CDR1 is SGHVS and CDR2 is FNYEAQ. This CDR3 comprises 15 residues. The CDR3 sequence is CASSLAAGSHYGYTF.

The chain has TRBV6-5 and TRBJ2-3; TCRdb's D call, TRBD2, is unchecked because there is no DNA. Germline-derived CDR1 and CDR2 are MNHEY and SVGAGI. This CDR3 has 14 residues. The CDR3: CASRHSYLGGTQYF.

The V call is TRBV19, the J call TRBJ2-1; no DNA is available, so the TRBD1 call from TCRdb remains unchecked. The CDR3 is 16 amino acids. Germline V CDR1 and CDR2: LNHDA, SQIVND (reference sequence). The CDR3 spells CASTYTSVRNPHERFF.

CDR3 amino acids: CASSLSGTGYYEQYF. The chain couples TRBV27 to TRBJ2-7; TCRdb designates TRBD1, a call that cannot be tested without DNA. This CDR3 comprises 15 residues. The germline CDR1 and CDR2 sequences are MNHEY and SMNVEV (reference sequence).

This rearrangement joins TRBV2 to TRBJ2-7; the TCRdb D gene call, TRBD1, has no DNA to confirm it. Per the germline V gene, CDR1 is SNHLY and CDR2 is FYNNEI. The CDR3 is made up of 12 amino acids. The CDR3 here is CASLGTTYEQYF.

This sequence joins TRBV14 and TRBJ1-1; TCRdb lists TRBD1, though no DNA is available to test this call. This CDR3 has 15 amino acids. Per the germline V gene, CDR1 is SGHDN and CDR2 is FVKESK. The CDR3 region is CASSPTDRVNTEAFF.

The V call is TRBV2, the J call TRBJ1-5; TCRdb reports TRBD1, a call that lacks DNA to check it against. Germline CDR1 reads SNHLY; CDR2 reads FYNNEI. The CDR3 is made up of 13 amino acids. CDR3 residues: CASDRESNQPQHF.

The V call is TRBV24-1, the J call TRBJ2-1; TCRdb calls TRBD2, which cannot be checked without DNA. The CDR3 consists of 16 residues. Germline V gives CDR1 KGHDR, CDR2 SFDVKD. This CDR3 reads CATSEGVTSALNEQFF.

This CDR3 is CASSVGPRQTKRTQYF. This chain joins TRBV9 and TRBJ2-5; as DNA is missing, the TRBD1 call by TCRdb cannot be tested. The CDR3 consists of 16 residues. Germline CDR1 reads SGDLS; CDR2 reads YYNGEE.

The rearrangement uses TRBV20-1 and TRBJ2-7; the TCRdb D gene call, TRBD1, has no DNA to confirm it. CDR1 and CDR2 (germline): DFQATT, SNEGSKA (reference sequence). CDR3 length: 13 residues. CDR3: CSAQTGETYEQYF.

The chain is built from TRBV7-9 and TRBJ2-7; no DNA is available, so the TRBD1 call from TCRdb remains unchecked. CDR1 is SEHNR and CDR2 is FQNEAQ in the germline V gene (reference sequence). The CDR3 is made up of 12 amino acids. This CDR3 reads CASSWTDYEQYF.

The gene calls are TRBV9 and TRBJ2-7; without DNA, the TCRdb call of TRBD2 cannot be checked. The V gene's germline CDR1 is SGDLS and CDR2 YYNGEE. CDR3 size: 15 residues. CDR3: CASSVVGGGFYEQYF.

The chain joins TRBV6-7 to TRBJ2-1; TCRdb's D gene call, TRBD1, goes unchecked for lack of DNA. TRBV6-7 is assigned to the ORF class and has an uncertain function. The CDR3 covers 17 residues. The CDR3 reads CASSYSSPGPTYNEQFF.

The CDR3 sequence is CASSLPGHNYEQYF. This chain connects TRBV7-9 to TRBJ2-7; as DNA is missing, the TRBD1 call by TCRdb cannot be tested. This CDR3 comprises 14 residues. In germline, CDR1 is SEHNR, CDR2 FQNEAQ (reference sequence). Using reference TRBV7-9 and TRBJ2-7 for the parts outside the CDR3, the full variable domain is DTGVSQNPRHKITKRGQNVTFRCDPISEHNRLYWYRQTLGQGPEFLTYFQNEAQLEKSRLLSDRFSAERPKGSFSTLEIQRTEQGDSAMYLCASSLPGHNYEQYFGPGTRLTVT.

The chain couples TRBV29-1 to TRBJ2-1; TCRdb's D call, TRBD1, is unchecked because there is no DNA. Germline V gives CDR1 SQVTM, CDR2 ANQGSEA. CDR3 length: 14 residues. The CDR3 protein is CSVVDSHPFGEQFF.

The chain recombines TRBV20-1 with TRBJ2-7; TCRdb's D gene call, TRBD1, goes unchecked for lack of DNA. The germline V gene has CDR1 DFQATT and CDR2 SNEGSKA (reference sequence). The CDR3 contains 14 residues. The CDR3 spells CSGLDRGGENEQYF.

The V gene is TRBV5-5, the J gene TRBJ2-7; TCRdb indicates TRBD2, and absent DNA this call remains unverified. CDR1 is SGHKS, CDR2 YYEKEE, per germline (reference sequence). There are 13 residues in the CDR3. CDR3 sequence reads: CASTVDPPYEQYF.

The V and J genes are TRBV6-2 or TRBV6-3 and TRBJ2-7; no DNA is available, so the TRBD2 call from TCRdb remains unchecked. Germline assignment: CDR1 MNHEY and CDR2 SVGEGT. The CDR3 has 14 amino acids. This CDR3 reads CASMELAGVYEQYF.